Below, 5 T cell receptor beta chains from the same sample are listed, as sequenced in a study of read filtering for tumor transcriptome and immune sequencing. Molecular barcoded adaptors covering alpha/delta and beta/gamma chains were used on roughly 400 ng RNA. MiXCR, applied by TCRdb to the reads, yields one record per CDR3 protein. The sample lists 50,000 to 65,000 distinct CDR3 sequences, around an eighth occurring once. The sequenced sample was a population of CD138-negative cells sorted from bone marrow. These receptors all stem from a donor aged 40 or over with multiple myeloma.

About this clonotype itself: This may come from a read error, since a much larger clone is one base off. The CDR3 protein is CAISFRDTGSCYTF. CDR3 sequence (DNA): TGTGCCATCAGTTTCCGGGACACTGGGAGCTGCTACACCTTC. This rearrangement joins TRBV10-3 to TRBJ1-2; weak D call: TRBD1 (6 bases). V dropped 5 bases and J dropped 9 bases, with 19 bases sitting between them. This CDR3 has 14 amino acids. Germline V CDR1 and CDR2: ENHRY, SYGVKD.

This clonotype was seen at least ten times. This chain connects TRBV19 to TRBJ2-7; D remains unclear. The CDR3 spans 14 residues. Trimming took off 3 bases at V and 2 bases at J, with 11 bases between the two ends. Germline V gene lookup returns CDR1 LNHDA and CDR2 SQIVND (reference sequence). CDR3 nucleotide sequence: TGTGCCAGTAGTATCAGACGCCAGACCTACGAGCAGTACTTC. The encoded protein is CASSIRRQTYEQYF. Complete variable domain (other parts from reference TRBV19 and TRBJ2-7): DGGITQSPKYLFRKEGQNVTLSCEQNLNHDAMYWYRQDPGQGLRLIYYSQIVNDFQKGDIAEGYSVSREKKESFPLTVTSAQKNPTAFYLCASSIRRQTYEQYFGPGTRLTVT.

Many counts were recorded for this clonotype. The CDR3 reads CATSRVTGDSPLHF. The CDR3 nucleotides are TGTGCCACCAGCAGAGTTACAGGGGATTCACCCCTCCACTTT. J is TRBJ1-6 and V is TRBV15; 7 positions agree with TRBD1. The germline V gene encodes CDR1 LNHNV and CDR2 YYDKDF (reference sequence). V lost 1 base to trimming and J lost 8 bases; unmatched junction nucleotides: 2. The CDR3 totals 14 residues.

To note about this clonotype: One end of the junction is discordant with germline, which a read error may explain. This sequence joins TRBV25-1 and TRBJ2-1, with 7 bases fitting TRBD2. Germline-derived CDR1 and CDR2 are MGHDK and SYGVNS. This CDR3 spans 13 amino acids. CDR3 bases: TGTGCCGGCAGTGGGGGGGGAGGTGGTATGCAGTTCTTC. It yields the protein CAGSGGGGGMQFF.

This clonotype was picked up many times. For the CDR3, the DNA is TGTGCCAGCAGTGTCCAACAGACTGAAGCTTTCTTT. Residues: CASSVQQTEAFF. This chain joins TRBV6-4 and TRBJ1-1, with D hard to call. Germline V gene sequence: CDR1 MRHNA, CDR2 SNTAGT. Trimming removed 4 bases at V and 5 bases at J, with 8 bases between. CDR3 length equals 12 residues.